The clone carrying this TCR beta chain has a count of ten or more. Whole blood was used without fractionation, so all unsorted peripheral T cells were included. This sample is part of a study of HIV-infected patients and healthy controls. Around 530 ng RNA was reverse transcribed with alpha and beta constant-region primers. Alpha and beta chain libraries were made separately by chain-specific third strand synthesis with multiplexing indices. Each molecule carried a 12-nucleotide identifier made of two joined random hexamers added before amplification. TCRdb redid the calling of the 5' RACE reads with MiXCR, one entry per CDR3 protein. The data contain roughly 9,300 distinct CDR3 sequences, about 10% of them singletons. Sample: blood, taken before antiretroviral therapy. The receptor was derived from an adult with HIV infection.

CDR3 sequence: CASVPPSSGLAGELFF. The CDR3 nucleotides are TGTGCCAGCGTTCCCCCCTCTAGCGGTCTCGCCGGGGAGCTGTTTTTT. The rearrangement uses TRBV2 and TRBJ2-2; 7 positions agree with TRBD2. Germline lookup yields CDR1 SNHLY and CDR2 FYNNEI. The CDR3 is 16 residues long. Trimming cost V 8 bases and J 6 bases; bases outside gene matches: 15.